Shown below are 12 T cell receptor beta chains from a single sample sequenced in a study of shared clonotypes between healthy human individuals. Libraries were prepared by immunoSEQ multiplex PCR; TCRdb keeps only in-frame clonotypes and omits some of them. The table records 740,000 or so clones, around 78% of them present only once. Material for sequencing was memory CD4+ T cells sorted from blood. Sample subset: CD45RA-negative fraction. These receptors originate from a woman aged 25 to 39 in good health.

This clone was found once. The chain combines TRBV18 with TRBJ2-7; 12 bases line up with TRBD1. V gave up 3 bases and J gave up 6 bases; unmatched junction bases: 3. CDR3 length: 14 amino acids. Germline assignment: CDR1 KGHSH and CDR2 LQKENI. CDR3 coding DNA: TGTGCCAGCTCACCGGGACAGGGGGCGGCCGAGCAGTACTTC. This encodes CASSPGQGAAEQYF.

This chain joins TRBV7-7 and TRBJ1-1; D may be TRBD1 (6 bases). Germline CDR1 reads SSHAT; CDR2 reads FNYEAQ (reference sequence). V gave up 5 bases and J gave up 0 bases, with 25 bases separating them. The CDR3 loop spans 19 amino acids. The CDR3 loop is CASSPVPLITGTLNTEAFF. CDR3 nucleotide sequence: TGTGCCAGCAGCCCCGTCCCCCTCATTACAGGGACCTTGAACACTGAAGCTTTCTTT.

The rearrangement joins TRBV12-5 to TRBJ1-1, with no clear D. The CDR3 extends over 11 amino acids. Trimming removed 3 bases at V and 3 bases at J, with 2 bases between. Germline V gene sequence: CDR1 LGHNT, CDR2 FRNRAP. In DNA, the CDR3 is TGTGCTAGTGGTTTAGACACTGAAGCTTTCTTT. Translating gives CASGLDTEAFF.

This sequence joins TRBV19 and TRBJ2-7; 12 bases map to TRBD2. CDR1 is LNHDA, CDR2 SQIVND, per germline (reference sequence). Germline trimming cut 5 bases from V and 1 base from J; bases unmatched to any gene: 15. The CDR3 has 19 amino acids. The DNA of the CDR3 is TGTGCCAGTAGTCCCCGTAGACTAGCGGGAGTGATGGGTTCCTACGAGCAGTACTTC. Translation gives CASSPRRLAGVMGSYEQYF.

This clone was seen only a few times. The CDR3 loop is CASSELVARSYEQYF. In DNA, the CDR3 is TGTGCCAGCAGTGAATTGGTAGCGAGATCCTACGAGCAGTACTTC. The V gene is TRBV6-1, the J gene TRBJ2-7, with TRBD2 as a possible D gene (5 bases). Germline V lookup: CDR1 MNHNS, CDR2 SASEGT. Between the trimmed V and J ends, which lost 2 bases and 1 base, there was a span of 12 bases. The CDR3 is 15 amino acids.

The rearrangement joins TRBV28 to TRBJ1-2, with 9 bases fitting TRBD1. Trimming cost V 6 bases and J 8 bases; bases outside gene matches: 10. The CDR3 runs 14 residues. Germline assignment: CDR1 MDHEN and CDR2 SYDVKM. In DNA, the CDR3 is TGTGCCAGCAGATTCCCGGGGACAGGGAGCGGCTACACCTTC. Its protein product is CASRFPGTGSGYTF.

The rearrangement uses TRBV19 and TRBJ2-1, with TRBD1 identical over 9 bases. Germline CDR1 and CDR2: LNHDA and SQIVND (reference sequence). This CDR3 comprises 18 residues. The ends lost 2 bases at V and 6 bases at J; junction bases unmatched: 14. CDR3 bases: TGTGCCAGTAGTATACGCTCTTTTGTGGGACAGGGCCTCAATGAGCAGTTCTTC. Amino acid sequence: CASSIRSFVGQGLNEQFF.

This chain links TRBV6-1 with TRBJ2-7, with D possibly matching TRBD1 (5 bases). From germline, CDR1 is MNHNS and CDR2 SASEGT. V dropped 6 bases and J dropped 3 bases, with 9 bases sitting between them. The CDR3 is 12 amino acids. CDR3 protein: CASSPQGYEQYF. In DNA, the CDR3 is TGTGCCAGCAGCCCTCAGGGCTACGAGCAGTACTTC.

This sequence joins TRBV6-1 and TRBJ2-1; 15 nucleotides match TRBD2. This CDR3 spans 17 amino acids. CDR1 MNHNS and CDR2 SASEGT come from the germline V gene. The ends lost 4 bases at V and 7 bases at J; junction bases unmatched: 8. The CDR3 nucleotides read TGTGCCAGCAGTGCCCCGGGACTAGCGGGAGGTTCTAATGAGCAGTTCTTC. It specifies CASSAPGLAGGSNEQFF.

The V call is TRBV4-1, the J call TRBJ2-7; D is uncertain. Germline CDR1 MGHRA, CDR2 YSYEKL. Between the trimmed V and J ends, which lost 0 bases and 7 bases, there was a span of 22 bases. This CDR3 contains 17 residues. The CDR3 spells CASSQETSVGSHREQYF. The DNA for the CDR3 is TGCGCCAGCAGCCAAGAGACGTCCGTAGGGTCCCATAGGGAGCAGTACTTC.

This clone was picked up a small number of times. The chain employs TRBV9 and TRBJ2-1, with no clear D. V was shortened by 2 bases and J by 8 bases, with 14 bases between the two germline ends. The V gene's germline CDR1 is SGDLS and CDR2 YYNGEE. The CDR3 covers 14 residues. The CDR3 DNA reads TGTGCCAGCAGCGTTGGACCCCCAACCCATGAGCAGTTCTTC. It yields the protein CASSVGPPTHEQFF.

This chain uses TRBV16 with TRBJ1-1; D is possibly TRBD1 (5 bases). Germline CDR1 reads KGHSY; CDR2 reads FQNENV. V lost 2 bases and J 3 bases, leaving 16 bases between the germline ends. The CDR3 consists of 16 residues. The CDR3 coding sequence is TGTGCCAGCAGCCAAAGAGGAGGGGTTGTGGACACTGAAGCTTTCTTT. It encodes CASSQRGGVVDTEAFF.